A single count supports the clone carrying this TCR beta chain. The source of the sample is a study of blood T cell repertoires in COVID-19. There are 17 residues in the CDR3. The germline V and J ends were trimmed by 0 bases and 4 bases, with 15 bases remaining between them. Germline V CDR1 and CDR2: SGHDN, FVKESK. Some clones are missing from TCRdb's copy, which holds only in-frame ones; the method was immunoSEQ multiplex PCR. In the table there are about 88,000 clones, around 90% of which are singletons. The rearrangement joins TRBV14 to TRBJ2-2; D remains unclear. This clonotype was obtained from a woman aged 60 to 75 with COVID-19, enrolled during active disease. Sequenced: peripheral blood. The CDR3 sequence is CASSQDRLSMSTGELFF. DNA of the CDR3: TGTGCCAGCAGCCAAGATCGCCTTTCGATGAGCACCGGGGAGCTGTTTTTT. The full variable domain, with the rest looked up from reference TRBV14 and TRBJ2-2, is EAGVTQFPSHSVIEKGQTVTLRCDPISGHDNLYWYRRVMGKEIKFLLHFVKESKQDESGMPNNRFLAERTGGTYSTLKVQPAELEDSGVYFCASSQDRLSMSTGELFFGEGSRLTVL.